This T cell receptor (beta chain) was recovered during a study of blood T cell repertoires in COVID-19 (dated by TCRdb to the early 2020s). For context, the study as a whole: The collaborator samples originated in the United States, Italy and Spain and spanned the acute and convalescent phases of COVID-19. Deeply sampled blood TCRbeta repertoires from subjects exposed to, actively infected with, or recovered from COVID-19 were included in the dataset. Nearly every sample came with metadata listing a de-identified subject ID, COVID-19 status, age in years and sex. HLA class I and class II types, where available, came from metadata supplied by the sample provider rather than from assay-based typing. The material from the prospective study consisted of cDNA or gDNA derived from T cells, B-cell-depleted T cells, or PBMCs. Samples came from the ongoing ImmuneRACE study (first 160 participants) plus 1,254 subjects from 6 global collaborators. A freely available public database, intended as a resource for researchers studying the immune response to SARS-CoV-2, is where the repertoires were released.

About this clone: It lacks a known antigen. The input lacks base qualities; no much larger clone sits a single base away.

Participants in the prospective study were enrolled through a virtual design, were aged roughly 18 to 100 years, and lived in roughly 25 United States geographic areas. In the prospective study, cohorts were assigned on the basis of participant-reported clinical history obtained from a screening survey and a study questionnaire. In the prospective study, whole blood, serum and a nasopharyngeal or oropharyngeal swab were collected from each participant by mobile phlebotomists. Prospective study participants could optionally give additional blood draws and questionnaires over an approximately two-month period. Blood samples from the prospective study were shipped frozen or at room temperature prior to DNA extraction. TCRbeta CDR3 regions were amplified from genomic DNA by means of the immunoSEQ Assay, a bias-controlled multiplex PCR. The study's own analysis went as follows. Nucleated cell counts per sample were estimated from amplification of reference gene primers within the assay. To quantify the absolute abundance of each unique TCRbeta CDR3 rearrangement, sequence reads were collapsed and filtered. For each sample, productive Simpson clonality was calculated by taking the square root of Simpson's diversity index across productive rearrangements. The table was pulled from immuneACCESS by TCRdb, which kept in-frame rearrangements only. Such tables lose some clones; where checked, under half of the loss comes from unresolved V genes, and the rest has no known cause. D and trimming come from the DNA, and the V and J calls and clone size come from that table. The sample records over 350,000 clones, 70% to 90% of which are singletons. The top ten hold approximately 1% of the sample.

Study-wide findings and limitations: How much clinical and demographic metadata was included differed by source and by participant, and the metadata was provided uncurated.

CDR1 and CDR2 were assigned from the germline V gene as SGHRS and YFSETQ. Including cysteine and phenylalanine, the CDR3 has 15 amino acids. The DNA shown is the 45-base CDR3, in frame from base 1. V lost 0 bases and J lost 3 bases; the stretch between them is 10 bases long. This sequence originates from a woman aged 30 to 39 with acute COVID-19. Sequencing input: PBMCs or T cells enriched from blood (not recorded which). The rearranged segments are TRBV5-1 and TRBJ1-5; the D gene is possibly TRBD1, with 5 bases matching. The CDR3 reads as follows: CASSLEGQTNQPQHF. The DNA sequence is TGCGCCAGCAGCTTGGAGGGGCAGACCAATCAGCCCCAGCATTTT.